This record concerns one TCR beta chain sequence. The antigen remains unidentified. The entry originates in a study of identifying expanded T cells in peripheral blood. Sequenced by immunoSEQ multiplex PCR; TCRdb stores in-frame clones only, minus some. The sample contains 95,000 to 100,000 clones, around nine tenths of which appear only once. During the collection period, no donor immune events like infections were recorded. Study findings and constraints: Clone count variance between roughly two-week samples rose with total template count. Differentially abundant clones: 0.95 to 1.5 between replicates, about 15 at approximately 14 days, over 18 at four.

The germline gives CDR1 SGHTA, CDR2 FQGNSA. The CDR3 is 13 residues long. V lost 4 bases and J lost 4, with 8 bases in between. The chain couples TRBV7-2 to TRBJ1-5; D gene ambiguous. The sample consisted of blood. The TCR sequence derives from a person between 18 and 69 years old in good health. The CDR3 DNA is TGTGCCAGCAGCTACGTGATGAATCAGCCCCAGCATTTT. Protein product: CASSYVMNQPQHF.